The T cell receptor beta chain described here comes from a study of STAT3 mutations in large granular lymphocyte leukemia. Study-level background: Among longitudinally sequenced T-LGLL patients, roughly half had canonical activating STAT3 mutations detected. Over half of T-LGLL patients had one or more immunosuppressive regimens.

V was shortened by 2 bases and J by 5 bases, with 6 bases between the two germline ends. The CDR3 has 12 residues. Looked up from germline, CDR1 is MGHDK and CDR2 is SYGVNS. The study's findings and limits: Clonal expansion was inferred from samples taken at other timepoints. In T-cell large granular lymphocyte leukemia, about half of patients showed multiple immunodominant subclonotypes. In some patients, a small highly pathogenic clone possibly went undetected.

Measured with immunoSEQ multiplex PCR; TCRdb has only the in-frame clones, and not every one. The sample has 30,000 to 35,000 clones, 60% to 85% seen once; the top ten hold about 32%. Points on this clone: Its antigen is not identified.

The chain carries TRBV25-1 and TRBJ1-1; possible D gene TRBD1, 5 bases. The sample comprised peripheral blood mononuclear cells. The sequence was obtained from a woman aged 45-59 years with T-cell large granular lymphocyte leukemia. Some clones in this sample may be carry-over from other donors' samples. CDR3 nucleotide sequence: TGTGCCAGCAGTGAACAGGGAACTGAAGCTTTCTTT. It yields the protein CASSEQGTEAFF. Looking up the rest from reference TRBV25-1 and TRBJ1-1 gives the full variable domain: EADIYQTPRYLVIGTGKKITLECSQTMGHDKMYWYQQDPGMELHLIHYSYGVNSTEKGDLSSESTVSRIRTEHFPLTLESARPSHTSQYLCASSEQGTEAFFGQGTRLTVV.